These 26 T cell receptor beta chains came from one sample sequenced in a study of shared clonotypes between healthy human individuals (TCRdb year 2020). The library was made by the immunoSEQ multiplex PCR assay. In its TCRdb copy, this immuneACCESS table keeps in-frame sequences only and misses some clones. Where compared with another copy, unresolved V genes explain less than half of these, and the others have no known cause. This sample is represented by about 2.2 million clones; 90% to 95% of them were singletons. Together, the top ten hold approximately 1.7% of the sample. CD8 naive samples were obtained by positive selection for CCR7 among CD45RO-negative cells, yielding a CD45RA+CCR7+ population from which TemRA cells were excluded. The sample consisted of naive CD8+ T cells from PBMCs. Taken with the paper, the label for cell subset or site translates to: CD45RA+CCR7+. The receptors shown here come from a man between 18 and 35 years old in good health. Some clones in this sample may be carry-over from other donors' samples.

The chain couples TRBV29-1 to TRBJ2-2; a weak D match, TRBD1 (5 bases). This CDR3 spans 12 amino acids. Trimming cost V 6 bases and J 8 bases, with 13 bases left between them. CDR1 SQVTM and CDR2 ANQGSEA come from the germline V gene. CDR3 amino acids: CSVENSGGELFF. The CDR3 DNA reads as TGCAGCGTCGAGAACTCAGGGGGGGAGCTGTTTTTT.

The V call is TRBV6-6, the J call TRBJ1-5, with a weak D call TRBD1 (6 bases). The germline CDR1 and CDR2 sequences are MNHNY and SVGAGI (reference sequence). The CDR3 is 15 amino acids. V was clipped by 6 bases and J by 2 bases, with 14 bases between them. Written as DNA, the CDR3 is TGTGCCAGCAGCCCTAGGGGGGAGGGCAATCAGCCCCAGCATTTT. Its protein product is CASSPRGEGNQPQHF.

V is TRBV19 and J is TRBJ2-3; D may be TRBD1 or TRBD2 (5 bases each). V was cut by 5 bases and J by 1 base, with 13 bases left in between. This CDR3 spans 15 amino acids. The germline V gene has CDR1 LNHDA and CDR2 SQIVND (reference sequence). The CDR3 reads CASSPRDAGTDTQYF. The CDR3 nucleotides read TGTGCCAGTAGTCCCCGGGACGCCGGCACAGATACGCAGTATTTT.

This chain links TRBV10-3 with TRBJ1-5, with 8 bases that match TRBD1. This CDR3 has 15 amino acids. The germline V gene has CDR1 ENHRY and CDR2 SYGVKD. V was clipped by 3 bases and J by 0 bases; unmatched bases: 1. The CDR3: CAISEQGVSNQPQHF. DNA for the CDR3: TGTGCCATCAGTGAACAGGGGGTTAGCAATCAGCCCCAGCATTTT.

The chain links TRBV6-6 to TRBJ1-5; the D gene is possibly TRBD1 (5 bases). The length of the CDR3 is 16 residues. The V gene lost 3 bases and the J gene lost 0 bases, with 12 bases spanning the gap. CDR1 and CDR2 (germline): MNHNY, SVGAGI (reference sequence). The CDR3 sequence is CASSYPGTDSNQPQHF. The CDR3, as DNA: TGTGCCAGCAGTTATCCCGGGACGGATAGCAATCAGCCCCAGCATTTT.

On this clone: At the DNA level, this CDR3 is encoded by other sequences in the same sample as well. This CDR3 reads CAIGPGDNEQFF. The CDR3 DNA reads as TGTGCCATCGGTCCAGGGGACAATGAGCAGTTCTTC. V is TRBV10-3 and J is TRBJ2-1; possibly TRBD1 for D (6 bases). This CDR3 is built from 12 residues. Per the germline V gene, CDR1 is ENHRY and CDR2 is SYGVKD. The germline V and J ends were trimmed by 8 bases and 5 bases, with 10 bases remaining between them.

The rearrangement uses TRBV13 and TRBJ2-7; D unclear. This CDR3 spans 12 amino acids. The ends were cut back, 2 bases at V and 1 base at J, with 3 bases in the middle. Germline CDR1 reads PRHDT; CDR2 reads FYEKMQ (reference sequence). CDR3 sequence reads: CASSLYSYEQYF. CDR3 DNA: TGTGCCAGCAGCTTATATTCCTACGAGCAGTACTTC.

CDR3 sequence (DNA): TGTGCCAGCAGTTCTATAGCGGGAGCAGAGACCCAGTACTTC. This translates into CASSSIAGAETQYF. The chain carries TRBV28 and TRBJ2-5; 9 bases are shared with TRBD2. V shed 4 bases, J shed 4 bases, and the junction held 4 bases outside the gene matches. The CDR3 is made up of 14 amino acids. In germline, CDR1 is MDHEN, CDR2 SYDVKM.

The chain has TRBV5-1 and TRBJ2-7; D tentatively reads TRBD1 or TRBD2 (6 bases each). This CDR3 has 12 residues. Germline loops: CDR1 SGHRS, CDR2 YFSETQ. V was pared by 3 bases and J by 7 bases, with 11 bases between. CDR3 bases: TGCGCCAGCAGCTCGGGCGGGACAGAGCAGTACTTC. Its protein is CASSSGGTEQYF.

The chain carries TRBV10-3 and TRBJ2-1, with TRBD2 matching 12 bases. CDR1 is ENHRY and CDR2 is SYGVKD in the germline V gene. The V gene end was trimmed by 5 bases and the J gene end by 9 bases; junction bases not matched to a gene: 5. This CDR3 region has 14 residues. The CDR3 bases are TGTGCCATCAGTCGGACTAGCGGGAACTCTGAGCAGTTCTTC. Protein product: CAISRTSGNSEQFF.

The V gene is TRBV10-3, the J gene TRBJ2-1; 7 nucleotides align to TRBD2. CDR1 and CDR2 (germline): ENHRY, SYGVKD. The CDR3 loop spans 14 amino acids. V was pared by 4 bases and J by 8 bases, with 8 bases of the junction left unmatched. The CDR3 loop reads CAISASGTGYEQFF. The CDR3 DNA reads TGTGCCATCAGTGCTAGCGGTACAGGTTATGAGCAGTTCTTC.

The J gene is TRBJ2-7, the V gene TRBV4-3; D is uncertain. Looked up from germline, CDR1 is LGHNA and CDR2 is YSLEER. V lost 0 bases and J 6 bases, leaving 15 bases between the germline ends. The length of the CDR3 is 15 residues. CDR3 amino acids: CASSQEVTLNGEQYF. The CDR3 nucleotides are TGCGCCAGCAGCCAAGAAGTAACGCTAAACGGCGAGCAGTACTTC.

This sequence joins TRBV6-5 and TRBJ2-7; D possibly corresponds to TRBD1 (6 bases). From germline, CDR1 is MNHEY and CDR2 SVGAGI. There are 14 residues in the CDR3. The ends were cut back, 5 bases at V and 5 bases at J, with 16 bases in the middle. The CDR3 reads CASSEPGTTNEQYF. The DNA of the CDR3 is TGTGCCAGCAGTGAACCCGGGACAACCAACGAGCAGTACTTC.

This clone came up once. This chain uses TRBV30 with TRBJ2-3; either TRBD1 or TRBD2 may fit D (5 bases each). The CDR3 is 13 amino acids. In germline, CDR1 is GTSNPN, CDR2 SVGIG (reference sequence). Trimming removed 7 bases from V and 6 bases from J, with 17 bases in between. The CDR3 loop reads CALNRGGGDTQYF. The CDR3 nucleotides read TGTGCCTTGAACCGGGGCGGTGGTGATACGCAGTATTTT.

The chain has TRBV27 and TRBJ2-7; D possibly corresponds to TRBD2 (5 bases). This CDR3 region has 13 residues. V shed 6 bases and J shed 2 bases, with 11 bases lying between them. Germline CDR1 is MNHEY and CDR2 is SMNVEV (reference sequence). Written as DNA, the CDR3 is TGTGCCAGCAGACCCATCGGGACCTACGAGCAGTACTTC. Its translation is CASRPIGTYEQYF.

This clone was recorded only once. This specimen includes other DNA sequences encoding the same CDR3. The V and J genes are TRBV7-9 and TRBJ2-7, with 8 bases lining up with TRBD2. The CDR3 extends over 13 amino acids. The J segment lost 3 bases and the V segment lost 5 bases, leaving 3 bases of the junction unmatched. Germline CDR1 and CDR2: SEHNR and FQNEAQ (reference sequence). The CDR3 protein is CASSSGSSYEQYF. In DNA, the CDR3 is TGTGCCAGCAGCAGCGGGAGTAGCTACGAGCAGTACTTC.

This chain joins TRBV2 and TRBJ1-3; D gene uncertain. This CDR3 contains 14 residues. V shed 6 bases and J shed 4 bases, with 13 bases lying between them. CDR1 is SNHLY and CDR2 is FYNNEI in the germline V gene. CDR3 coding DNA: TGTGCCAGCAGCCCCAAAATGACGGGAAACACCATATATTTT. Its protein product is CASSPKMTGNTIYF.

Concerning this clone itself: The same CDR3 can be traced to other DNA sequences in this sample. This rearrangement joins TRBV28 to TRBJ2-7; D gene ambiguous. V lost 4 bases, J lost 5 bases, and 12 bases lay in between. This CDR3 has 13 amino acids. The V gene's germline CDR1 is MDHEN and CDR2 SYDVKM. CDR3 sequence: CASSSSGPHEQYF. CDR3 sequence (DNA): TGTGCCAGCAGTTCCTCCGGCCCCCACGAGCAGTACTTC.

The V call is TRBV9, the J call TRBJ2-1; D uncertain. Deletions cut 0 bases from V and 9 bases from J, with 10 bases between. The CDR3 spans 13 residues. Germline V gives CDR1 SGDLS, CDR2 YYNGEE. CDR3 DNA sequence: TGTGCCAGCAGCGTAGGGAGAGGACCTGAGCAGTTCTTC. Its protein product is CASSVGRGPEQFF.

The CDR3 protein is CASSPGTGSSYNEQFF. DNA for the CDR3: TGTGCCAGTAGTCCTGGGACCGGGAGCTCCTACAATGAGCAGTTCTTC. The V gene is TRBV19, the J gene TRBJ2-1; D might be TRBD2 (6 bases). Germline CDR1 reads LNHDA; CDR2 reads SQIVND (reference sequence). CDR3 length: 16 amino acids. Between the trimmed V and J ends, which lost 5 bases and 0 bases, there was a span of 14 bases.

This clone was detected once. CDR3 in DNA: TGTGCCTGGGACCCAGGGACAGGAAAAGAGACCCAGTACTTC. This encodes CAWDPGTGKETQYF. V and J are TRBV30 and TRBJ2-5; 8 nucleotides line up with TRBD1. Germline values: CDR1 GTSNPN, CDR2 SVGIG (reference sequence). J lost 3 bases, V lost 5 bases, and 8 bases had no gene match. This CDR3 has 14 residues.

The gene calls are TRBV4-3 and TRBJ2-3; tentatively, D is TRBD2 (7 bases). CDR3 length: 16 residues. Germline assignment: CDR1 LGHNA and CDR2 YSLEER. Trimming cost V 1 base and J 4 bases, with 15 bases left between them. The CDR3 spells CASSQGAGTRADTQYF. CDR3 DNA sequence: TGCGCCAGCAGCCAAGGAGCGGGGACAAGGGCAGATACGCAGTATTTT.

The V gene is TRBV14, the J gene TRBJ1-2; a possible D gene is TRBD1 (5 bases). CDR1 is SGHDN and CDR2 is FVKESK in the germline V gene. Trimming removed 0 bases from V and 4 bases from J, with 12 bases in between. The CDR3 has 15 residues. The CDR3 coding sequence is TGTGCCAGCAGCCAAGATCCCGCAGGGACCTATGGCTACACCTTC. Translating it yields CASSQDPAGTYGYTF.

In its sample, this clone was seen once. CDR3 loop: CASSQVPGTANYGYTF. DNA for the CDR3: TGCGCCAGCAGCCAAGTCCCCGGGACAGCTAACTATGGCTACACCTTC. This chain connects TRBV4-1 to TRBJ1-2; 7 bases fit TRBD1. The CDR3 length is 16 residues. From germline, CDR1 is MGHRA and CDR2 YSYEKL. Trimming cost V 1 base and J 0 bases; bases outside gene matches: 5.

This clone has just one count. Other DNA sequences from this sample encode an identical CDR3 as well. The CDR3 DNA reads as TGTGCCAGTAGTATAATGGGCTATAGCAATCAGCCCCAGCATTTT. Translation: CASSIMGYSNQPQHF. The chain joins TRBV19 to TRBJ1-5; D remains ambiguous. Deletions cut 2 bases from V and 0 bases from J, with 8 bases between. CDR1 is LNHDA, CDR2 SQIVND, per germline (reference sequence). The CDR3 has 15 amino acids.

The V and J genes are TRBV27 and TRBJ1-5; no clear D gene. CDR3 length: 12 residues. The germline V and J ends were trimmed by 7 bases and 1 base, with 5 bases remaining between them. Germline CDR1 is MNHEY and CDR2 is SMNVEV (reference sequence). The DNA of the CDR3 is TGTGCCAGCACCTCAAGCAATCAGCCCCAGCATTTT. It codes for CASTSSNQPQHF.